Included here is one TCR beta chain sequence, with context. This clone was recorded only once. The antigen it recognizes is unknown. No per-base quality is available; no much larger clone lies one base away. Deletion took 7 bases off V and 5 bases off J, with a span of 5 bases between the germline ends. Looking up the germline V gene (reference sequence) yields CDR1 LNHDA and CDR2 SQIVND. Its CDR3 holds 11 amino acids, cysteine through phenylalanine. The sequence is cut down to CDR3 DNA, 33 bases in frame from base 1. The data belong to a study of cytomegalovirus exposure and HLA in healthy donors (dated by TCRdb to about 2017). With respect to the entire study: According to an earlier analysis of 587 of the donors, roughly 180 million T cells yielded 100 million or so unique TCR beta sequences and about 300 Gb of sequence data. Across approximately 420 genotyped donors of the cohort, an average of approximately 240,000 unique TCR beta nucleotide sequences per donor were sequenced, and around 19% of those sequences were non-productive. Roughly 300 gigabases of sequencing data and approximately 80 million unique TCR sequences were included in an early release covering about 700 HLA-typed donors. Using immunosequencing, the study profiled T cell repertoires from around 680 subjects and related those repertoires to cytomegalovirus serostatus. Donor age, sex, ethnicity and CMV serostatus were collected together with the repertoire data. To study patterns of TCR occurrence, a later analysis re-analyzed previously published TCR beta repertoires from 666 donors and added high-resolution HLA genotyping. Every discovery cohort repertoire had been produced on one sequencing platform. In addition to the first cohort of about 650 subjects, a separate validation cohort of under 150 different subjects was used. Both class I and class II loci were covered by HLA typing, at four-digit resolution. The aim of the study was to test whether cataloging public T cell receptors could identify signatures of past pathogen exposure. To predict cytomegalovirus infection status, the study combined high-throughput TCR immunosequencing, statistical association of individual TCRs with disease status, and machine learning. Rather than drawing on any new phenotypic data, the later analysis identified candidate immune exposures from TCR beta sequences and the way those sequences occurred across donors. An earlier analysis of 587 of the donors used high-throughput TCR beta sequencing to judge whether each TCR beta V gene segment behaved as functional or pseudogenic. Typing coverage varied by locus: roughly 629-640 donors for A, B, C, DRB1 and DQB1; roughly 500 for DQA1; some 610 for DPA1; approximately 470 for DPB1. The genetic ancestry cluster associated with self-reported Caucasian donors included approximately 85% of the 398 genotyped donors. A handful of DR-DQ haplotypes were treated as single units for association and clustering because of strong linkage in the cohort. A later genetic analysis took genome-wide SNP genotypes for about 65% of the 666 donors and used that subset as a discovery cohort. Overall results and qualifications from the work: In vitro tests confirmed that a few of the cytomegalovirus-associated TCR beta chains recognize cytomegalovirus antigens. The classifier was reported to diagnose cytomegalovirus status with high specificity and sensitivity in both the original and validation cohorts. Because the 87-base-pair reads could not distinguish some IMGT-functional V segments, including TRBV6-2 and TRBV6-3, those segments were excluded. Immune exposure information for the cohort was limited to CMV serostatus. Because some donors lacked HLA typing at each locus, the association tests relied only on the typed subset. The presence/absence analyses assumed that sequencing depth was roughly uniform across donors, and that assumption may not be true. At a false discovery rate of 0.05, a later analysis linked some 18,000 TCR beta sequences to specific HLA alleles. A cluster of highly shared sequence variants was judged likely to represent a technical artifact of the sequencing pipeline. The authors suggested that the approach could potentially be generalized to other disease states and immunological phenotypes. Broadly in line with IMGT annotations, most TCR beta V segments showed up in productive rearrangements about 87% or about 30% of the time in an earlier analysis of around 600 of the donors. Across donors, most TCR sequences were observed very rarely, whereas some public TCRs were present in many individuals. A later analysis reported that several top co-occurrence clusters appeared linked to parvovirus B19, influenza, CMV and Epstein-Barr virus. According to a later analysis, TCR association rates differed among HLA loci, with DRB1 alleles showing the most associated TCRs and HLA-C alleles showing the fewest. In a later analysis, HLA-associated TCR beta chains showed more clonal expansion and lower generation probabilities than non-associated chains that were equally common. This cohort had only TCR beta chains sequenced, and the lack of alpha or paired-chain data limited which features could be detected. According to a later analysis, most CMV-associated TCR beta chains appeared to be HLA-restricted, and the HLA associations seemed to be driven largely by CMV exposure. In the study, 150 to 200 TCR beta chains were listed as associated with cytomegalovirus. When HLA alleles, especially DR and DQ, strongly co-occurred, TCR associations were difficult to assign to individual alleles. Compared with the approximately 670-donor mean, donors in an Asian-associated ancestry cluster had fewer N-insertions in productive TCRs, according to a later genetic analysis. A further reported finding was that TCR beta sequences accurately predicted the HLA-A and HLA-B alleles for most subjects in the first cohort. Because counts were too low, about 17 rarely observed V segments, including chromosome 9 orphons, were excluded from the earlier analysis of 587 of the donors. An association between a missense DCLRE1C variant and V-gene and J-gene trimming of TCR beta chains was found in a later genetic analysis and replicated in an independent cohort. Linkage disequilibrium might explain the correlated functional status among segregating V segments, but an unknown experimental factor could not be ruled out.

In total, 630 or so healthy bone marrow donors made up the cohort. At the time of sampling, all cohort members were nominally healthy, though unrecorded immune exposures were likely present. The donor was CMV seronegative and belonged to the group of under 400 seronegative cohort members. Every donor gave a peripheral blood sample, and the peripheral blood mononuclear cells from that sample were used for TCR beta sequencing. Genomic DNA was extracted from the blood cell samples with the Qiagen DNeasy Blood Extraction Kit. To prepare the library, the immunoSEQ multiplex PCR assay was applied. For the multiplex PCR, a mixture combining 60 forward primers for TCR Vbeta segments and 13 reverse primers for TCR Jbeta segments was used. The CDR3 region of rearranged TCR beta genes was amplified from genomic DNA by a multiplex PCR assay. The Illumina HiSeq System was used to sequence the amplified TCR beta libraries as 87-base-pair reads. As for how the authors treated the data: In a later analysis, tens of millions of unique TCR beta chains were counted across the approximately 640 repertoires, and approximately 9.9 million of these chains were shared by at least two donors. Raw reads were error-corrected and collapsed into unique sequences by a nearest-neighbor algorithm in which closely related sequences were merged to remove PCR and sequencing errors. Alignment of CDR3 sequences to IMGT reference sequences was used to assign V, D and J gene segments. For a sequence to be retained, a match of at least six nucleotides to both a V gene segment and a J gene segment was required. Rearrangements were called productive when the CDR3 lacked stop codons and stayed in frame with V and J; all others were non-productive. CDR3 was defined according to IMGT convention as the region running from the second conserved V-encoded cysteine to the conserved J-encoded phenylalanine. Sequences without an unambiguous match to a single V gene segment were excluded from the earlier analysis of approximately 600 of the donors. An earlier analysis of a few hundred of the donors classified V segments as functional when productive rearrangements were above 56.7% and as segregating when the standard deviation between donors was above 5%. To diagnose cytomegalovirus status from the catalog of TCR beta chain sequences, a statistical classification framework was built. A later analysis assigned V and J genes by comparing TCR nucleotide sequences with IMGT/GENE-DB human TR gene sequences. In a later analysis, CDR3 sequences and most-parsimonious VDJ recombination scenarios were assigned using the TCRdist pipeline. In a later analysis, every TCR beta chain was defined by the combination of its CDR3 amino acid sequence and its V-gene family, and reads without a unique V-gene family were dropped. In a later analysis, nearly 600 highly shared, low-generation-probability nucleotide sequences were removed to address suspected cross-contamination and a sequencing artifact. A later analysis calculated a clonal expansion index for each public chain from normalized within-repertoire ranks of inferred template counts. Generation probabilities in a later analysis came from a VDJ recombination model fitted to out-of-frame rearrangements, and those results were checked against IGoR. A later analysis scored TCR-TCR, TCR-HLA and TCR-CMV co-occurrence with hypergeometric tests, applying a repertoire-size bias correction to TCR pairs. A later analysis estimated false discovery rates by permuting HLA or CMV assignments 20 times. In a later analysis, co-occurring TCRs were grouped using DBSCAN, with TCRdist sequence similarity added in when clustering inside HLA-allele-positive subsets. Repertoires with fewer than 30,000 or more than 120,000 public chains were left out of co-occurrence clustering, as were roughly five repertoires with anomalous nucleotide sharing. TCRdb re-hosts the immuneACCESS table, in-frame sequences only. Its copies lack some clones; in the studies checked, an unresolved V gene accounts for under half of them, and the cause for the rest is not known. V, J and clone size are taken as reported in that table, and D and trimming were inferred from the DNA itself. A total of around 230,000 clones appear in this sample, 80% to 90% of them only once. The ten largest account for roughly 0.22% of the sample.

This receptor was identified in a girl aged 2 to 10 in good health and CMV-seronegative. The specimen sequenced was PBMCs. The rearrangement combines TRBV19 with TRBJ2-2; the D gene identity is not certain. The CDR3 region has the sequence CASTRTGELFF. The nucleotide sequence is TGTGCCAGTACTCGTACCGGGGAGCTGTTTTTT.